This T cell receptor (beta chain) was sequenced during a study of Graves' ophthalmopathy and Graves' hyperthyroidism. Scientists amplified the TCR beta CDR3 regions from RNA transcripts. RT-PCR with HTBI primers came first, then second-round multiplex PCR. TCRdb called the multiplex PCR reads again in MiXCR, with one record for every CDR3 protein. The table lists about 220,000 distinct CDR3 sequences, 20% to 25% of them singletons. For this clonotype: What it recognizes is unknown.

General study points: Blood also carried most expanded thyroid clonotypes exceeding 0.001 frequency. This model predicted ophthalmopathy progression (sensitivity approximately 68%, specificity around 72%).

The V gene lost 7 bases and the J gene lost 3 bases, with 9 bases spanning the gap. The CDR3 is 12 residues long. Per the germline V gene, CDR1 is SQVTM and CDR2 is ANQGSEA. PBMCs stemmed from around 10 ml of fresh peripheral blood. The genes are TRBV29-1 and TRBJ2-2; D is unresolved. The sample taken for sequencing was peripheral blood. The origin of this receptor is a woman aged 45-59 years with Graves' ophthalmopathy. The CDR3 DNA is TGCAGCGGCCTCTGGCACACCGGGGAGCTGTTTTTT. It yields the protein CSGLWHTGELFF.